This TCR beta chain stems from a study of identifying expanded T cells in peripheral blood. No infections or other immune events were documented during collection. Generated by immunoSEQ multiplex PCR, the TCRdb table keeps only in-frame clones and is missing some. Among about 98,000 clones, roughly 88% were seen once, and the ten largest hold 13% to 15%. Input material: blood. This receptor was obtained from a person aged 18-70 years in good health.

The CDR3: CASSTSGRALSYNEQFF. DNA of the CDR3: TGTGCCAGCTCGACTAGCGGGAGGGCCCTTTCCTACAATGAGCAGTTCTTC. The chain carries TRBV27 and TRBJ2-1, with TRBD2 identical over 14 bases. Trimming removed 8 bases from V and 1 base from J; junction bases left unmatched: 7. Germline loops: CDR1 MNHEY, CDR2 SMNVEV (reference sequence). CDR3 length equals 17 residues.